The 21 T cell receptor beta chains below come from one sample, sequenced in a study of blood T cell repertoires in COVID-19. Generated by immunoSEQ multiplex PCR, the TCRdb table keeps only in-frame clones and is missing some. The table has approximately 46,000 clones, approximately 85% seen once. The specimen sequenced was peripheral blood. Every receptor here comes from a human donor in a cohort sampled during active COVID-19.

CDR3 region: CASSLAPNAYEQYF. CDR3 nucleotide sequence: TGCGCCAGCAGCTTAGCTCCGAACGCCTACGAGCAGTACTTC. The V and J genes are TRBV5-1 and TRBJ2-7; the D is unclear. V lost 2 bases to trimming and J lost 2 bases, with 11 bases between them. From germline, CDR1 is SGHRS and CDR2 YFSETQ. The CDR3 is 14 residues long. Together with reference TRBV5-1 and TRBJ2-7, the CDR3 gives the full variable domain: KAGVTQTPRYLIKTRGQQVTLSCSPISGHRSVSWYQQTPGQGLQFLFEYFSETQRNKGNFPGRFSGRQFSNSRSEMNVSTLELGDSALYLCASSLAPNAYEQYFGPGTRLTVT.

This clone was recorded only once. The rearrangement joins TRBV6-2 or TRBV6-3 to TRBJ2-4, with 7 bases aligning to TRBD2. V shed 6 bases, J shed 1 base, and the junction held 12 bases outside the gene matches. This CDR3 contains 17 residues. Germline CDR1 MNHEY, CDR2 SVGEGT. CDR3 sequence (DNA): TGTGCCAGCAGCCCTTGGGGGGGAAGGGGTGCCAAAAACATTCAGTACTTC. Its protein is CASSPWGGRGAKNIQYF.

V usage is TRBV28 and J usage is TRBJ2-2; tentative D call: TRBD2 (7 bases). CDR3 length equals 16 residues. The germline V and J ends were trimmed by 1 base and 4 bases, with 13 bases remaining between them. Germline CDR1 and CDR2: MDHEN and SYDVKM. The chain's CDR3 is CASSLLRGGLTGELFF. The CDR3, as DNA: TGTGCCAGCAGTTTATTAAGGGGGGGCCTCACCGGGGAGCTGTTTTTT.

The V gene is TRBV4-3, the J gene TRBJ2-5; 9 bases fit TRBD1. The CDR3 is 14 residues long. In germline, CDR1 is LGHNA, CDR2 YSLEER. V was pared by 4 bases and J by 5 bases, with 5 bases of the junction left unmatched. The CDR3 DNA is TGCGCCAGCAGCCGCGGACAGGGGAGGGAGACCCAGTACTTC. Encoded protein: CASSRGQGRETQYF.

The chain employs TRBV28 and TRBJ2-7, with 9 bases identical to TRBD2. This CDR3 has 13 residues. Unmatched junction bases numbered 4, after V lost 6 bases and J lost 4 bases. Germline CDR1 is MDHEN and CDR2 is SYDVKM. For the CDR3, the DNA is TGTGCCAGCAGGAGCGGGGGGATTTACGAGCAGTACTTC. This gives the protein CASRSGGIYEQYF.

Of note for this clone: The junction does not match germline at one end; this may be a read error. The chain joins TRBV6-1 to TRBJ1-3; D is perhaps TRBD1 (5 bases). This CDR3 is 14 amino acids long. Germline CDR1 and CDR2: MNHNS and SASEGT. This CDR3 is CASREGQGRNTIYF. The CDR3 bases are TGTGCCAGCAGGGAAGGGCAGGGTCGAAACACCATATATTTT.

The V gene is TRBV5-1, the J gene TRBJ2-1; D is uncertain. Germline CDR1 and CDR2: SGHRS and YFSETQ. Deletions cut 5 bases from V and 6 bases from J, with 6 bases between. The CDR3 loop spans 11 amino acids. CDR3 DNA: TGCGCCAGCAGTAGCTCCAATGAGCAGTTCTTC. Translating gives CASSSSNEQFF.

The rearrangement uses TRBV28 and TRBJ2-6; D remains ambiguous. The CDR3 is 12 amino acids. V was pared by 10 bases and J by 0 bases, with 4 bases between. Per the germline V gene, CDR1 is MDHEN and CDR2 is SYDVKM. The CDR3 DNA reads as TGTGCCATCGGCTCTGGGGCCAACGTCCTGACTTTC. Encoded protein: CAIGSGANVLTF.

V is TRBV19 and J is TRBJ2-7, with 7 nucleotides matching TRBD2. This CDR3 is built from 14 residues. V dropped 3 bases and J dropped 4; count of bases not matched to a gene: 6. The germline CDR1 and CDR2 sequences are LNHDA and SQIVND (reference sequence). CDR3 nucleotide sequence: TGTGCCAGTAGTATCTGGGGGAGGGATTACGAGCAGTACTTC. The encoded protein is CASSIWGRDYEQYF. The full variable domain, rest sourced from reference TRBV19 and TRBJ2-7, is DGGITQSPKYLFRKEGQNVTLSCEQNLNHDAMYWYRQDPGQGLRLIYYSQIVNDFQKGDIAEGYSVSREKKESFPLTVTSAQKNPTAFYLCASSIWGRDYEQYFGPGTRLTVT.

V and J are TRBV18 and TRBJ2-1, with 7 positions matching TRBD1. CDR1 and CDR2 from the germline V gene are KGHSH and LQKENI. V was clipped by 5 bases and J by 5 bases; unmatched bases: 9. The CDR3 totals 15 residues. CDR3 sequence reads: CASSETGTANNEQFF. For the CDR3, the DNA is TGTGCCAGCTCAGAGACCGGGACAGCTAACAATGAGCAGTTCTTC. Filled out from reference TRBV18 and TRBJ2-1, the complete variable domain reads NAGVMQNPRHLVRRRGQEARLRCSPMKGHSHVYWYRQLPEEGLKFMVYLQKENIIDESGMPKERFSAEFPKEGPSILRIQQVVRGDSAAYFCASSETGTANNEQFFGPGTRLTVL.

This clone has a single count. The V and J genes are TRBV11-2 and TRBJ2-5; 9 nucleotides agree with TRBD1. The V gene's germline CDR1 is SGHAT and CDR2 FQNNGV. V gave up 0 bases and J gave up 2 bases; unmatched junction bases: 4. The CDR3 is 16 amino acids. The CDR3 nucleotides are TGTGCCAGCAGCTTAGATATTGGGACAGGGCAAGAGACCCAGTACTTC. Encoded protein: CASSLDIGTGQETQYF.

CDR3 nucleotide sequence: TGTGCCAGCAGCGTAGAAGGGCAGGGGGGGACCCAGTACTTC. Translated: CASSVEGQGGTQYF. This rearrangement joins TRBV9 to TRBJ2-5; D may be TRBD1 (7 bases). V gave up 0 bases and J gave up 7 bases, with 13 bases separating them. The CDR3 covers 14 residues. Germline V lookup: CDR1 SGDLS, CDR2 YYNGEE.

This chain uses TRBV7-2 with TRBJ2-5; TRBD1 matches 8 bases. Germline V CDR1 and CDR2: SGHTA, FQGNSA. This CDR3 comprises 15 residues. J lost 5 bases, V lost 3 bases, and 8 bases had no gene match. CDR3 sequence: CASSFLGQGEETQYF. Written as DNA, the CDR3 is TGTGCCAGCAGCTTCCTAGGACAGGGTGAGGAGACCCAGTACTTC. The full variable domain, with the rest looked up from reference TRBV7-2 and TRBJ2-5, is GAGVSQSPSNKVTEKGKDVELRCDPISGHTALYWYRQSLGQGLEFLIYFQGNSAPDKSGLPSDRFSAERTGGSVSTLTIQRTQQEDSAVYLCASSFLGQGEETQYFGPGTRLLVL.

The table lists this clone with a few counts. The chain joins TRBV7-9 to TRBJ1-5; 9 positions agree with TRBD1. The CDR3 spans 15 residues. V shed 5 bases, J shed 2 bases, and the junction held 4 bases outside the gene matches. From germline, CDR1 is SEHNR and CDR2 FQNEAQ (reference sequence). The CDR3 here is CASSRDRVGNQPQHF. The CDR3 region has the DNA TGTGCCAGCAGCCGGGACAGGGTTGGCAATCAGCCCCAGCATTTT. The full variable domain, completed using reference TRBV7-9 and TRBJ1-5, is DTGVSQNPRHKITKRGQNVTFRCDPISEHNRLYWYRQTLGQGPEFLTYFQNEAQLEKSRLLSDRFSAERPKGSFSTLEIQRTEQGDSAMYLCASSRDRVGNQPQHFGDGTRLSIL.

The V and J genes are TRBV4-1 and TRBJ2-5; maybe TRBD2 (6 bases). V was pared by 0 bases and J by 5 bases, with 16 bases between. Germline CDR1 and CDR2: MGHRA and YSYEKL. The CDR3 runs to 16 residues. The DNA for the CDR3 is TGCGCCAGCAGCCAAGAACAGACCACCCGGGGGGAGACCCAGTACTTC. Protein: CASSQEQTTRGETQYF.

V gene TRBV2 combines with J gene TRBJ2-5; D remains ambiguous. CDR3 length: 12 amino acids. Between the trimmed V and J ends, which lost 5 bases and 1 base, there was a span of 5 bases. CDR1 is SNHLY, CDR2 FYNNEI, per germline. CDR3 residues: CASSSSQETQYF. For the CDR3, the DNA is TGTGCCAGCAGTTCATCCCAAGAGACCCAGTACTTC.

CDR3 sequence: CASSQRGQSQETQYF. For the CDR3, the DNA is TGTGCCAGCAGCCAGCGCGGACAGAGTCAAGAGACCCAGTACTTC. V is TRBV7-6 and J is TRBJ2-5; D is perhaps TRBD1 (6 bases). The CDR3 length is 15 residues. CDR1 is SGHVS and CDR2 is FNYEAQ in the germline V gene. V dropped 5 bases and J dropped 2 bases, with 15 bases sitting between them.

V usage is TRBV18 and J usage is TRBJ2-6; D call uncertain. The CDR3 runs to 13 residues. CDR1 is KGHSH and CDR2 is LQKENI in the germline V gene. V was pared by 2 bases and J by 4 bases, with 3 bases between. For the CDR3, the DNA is TGTGCCAGCTCACCAGGCGGGGCCAACGTCCTGACTTTC. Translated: CASSPGGANVLTF.

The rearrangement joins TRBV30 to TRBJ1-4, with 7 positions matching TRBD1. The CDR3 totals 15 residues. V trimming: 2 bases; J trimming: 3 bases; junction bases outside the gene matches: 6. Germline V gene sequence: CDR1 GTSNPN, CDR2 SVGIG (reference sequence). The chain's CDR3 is CAWSSLQGANEKLFF. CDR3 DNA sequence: TGTGCCTGGAGTTCCCTCCAGGGGGCTAATGAAAAACTGTTTTTT.

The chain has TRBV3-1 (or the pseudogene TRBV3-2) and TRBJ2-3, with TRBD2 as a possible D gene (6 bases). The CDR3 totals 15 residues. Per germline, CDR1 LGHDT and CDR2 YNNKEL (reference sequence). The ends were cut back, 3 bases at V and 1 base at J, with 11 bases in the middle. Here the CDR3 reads CASSQRRGGTDTQYF. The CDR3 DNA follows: TGTGCCAGCAGCCAGAGGCGGGGAGGCACAGATACGCAGTATTTT.

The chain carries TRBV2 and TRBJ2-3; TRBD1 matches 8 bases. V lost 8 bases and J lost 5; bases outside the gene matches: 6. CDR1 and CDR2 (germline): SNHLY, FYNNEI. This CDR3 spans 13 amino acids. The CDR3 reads CASGGQGEDTQYF. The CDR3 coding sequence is TGTGCCAGCGGTGGACAGGGTGAAGATACGCAGTATTTT.